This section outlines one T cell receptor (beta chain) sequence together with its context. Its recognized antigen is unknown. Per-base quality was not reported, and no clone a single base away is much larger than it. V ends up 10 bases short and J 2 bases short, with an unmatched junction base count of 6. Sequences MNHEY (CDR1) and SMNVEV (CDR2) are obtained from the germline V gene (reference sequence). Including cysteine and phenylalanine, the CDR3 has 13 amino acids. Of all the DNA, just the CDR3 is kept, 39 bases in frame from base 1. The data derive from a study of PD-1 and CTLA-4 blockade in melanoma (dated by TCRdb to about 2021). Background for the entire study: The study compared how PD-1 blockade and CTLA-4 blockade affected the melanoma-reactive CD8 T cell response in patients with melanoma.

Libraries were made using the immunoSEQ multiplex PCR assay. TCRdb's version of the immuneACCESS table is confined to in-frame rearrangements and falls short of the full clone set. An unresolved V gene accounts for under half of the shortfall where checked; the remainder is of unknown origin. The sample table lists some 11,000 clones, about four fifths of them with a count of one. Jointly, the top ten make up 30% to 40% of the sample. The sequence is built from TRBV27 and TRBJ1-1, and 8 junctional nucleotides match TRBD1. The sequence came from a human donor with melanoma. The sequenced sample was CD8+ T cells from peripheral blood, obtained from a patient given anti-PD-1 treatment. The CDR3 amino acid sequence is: CATWDRPNTEAFF. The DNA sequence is TGTGCCACCTGGGACAGGCCTAACACTGAAGCTTTCTTT.